A single sample is the source of the 11 T cell receptor beta chains below, sequenced in a study of spatial heterogeneity in lung cancer. Time point meaning: sample taken at primary tumor resection. MiXCR, run by TCRdb on the 5' RACE reads, gives a single entry per CDR3 protein. The sample yields about 5,500 distinct CDR3 sequences, 3% to 5% seen once. The sample was normal lung tissue next to the tumor, taken at surgery. These receptors came from a male donor with early-stage non-small cell lung cancer.

Of note for this clonotype: This could be a read error, since a much larger clone is one nucleotide away. The gene calls are TRBV3-1 and TRBJ1-1; D call uncertain. Looked up from germline, CDR1 is LGHDT and CDR2 is YNNKEL (reference sequence). This CDR3 is built from 13 residues. CDR3 loop: CAGSQDWGTEAFF. The CDR3 DNA sequence: TGTGCCGGCAGCCAAGACTGGGGAACTGAAGCTTTCTTT.

This clonotype was found many times. The rearrangement links TRBV6-5 to TRBJ2-5; 8 bases are a match to TRBD2. Germline CDR1 reads MNHEY; CDR2 reads SVGAGI. The V and J ends lost 0 bases and 4 bases, in that order; junction bases with no gene match: 7. The CDR3 totals 16 residues. The DNA of the CDR3 is TGTGCCAGCAGTTACTCTAGTCCGGGAGGGGGAGAGACCCAGTACTTC. Protein sequence: CASSYSSPGGGETQYF.

This clonotype is classed as large (0.1 to 1%). The chain recombines TRBV7-9 with TRBJ1-5; D may be TRBD1 (6 bases). Looked up from germline, CDR1 is SEHNR and CDR2 is FQNEAQ (reference sequence). The germline V and J ends were trimmed by 10 bases and 0 bases, with 13 bases remaining between them. The CDR3 sequence is 14 residues long. DNA for the CDR3: TGTGCCACTGGGGGCATTATTAGCAATCAGCCCCAGCATTTT. This gives the protein CATGGIISNQPQHF.

This clonotype was seen repeatedly, ten times or more. The V and J genes are TRBV7-8 and TRBJ2-1; 8 bases match TRBD2. From germline, CDR1 is SGHVS and CDR2 FQNEAQ. This CDR3 is 13 amino acids long. The ends lost 9 bases at V and 4 bases at J; junction bases unmatched: 5. The CDR3: CASSGTVYNEQFF. DNA of the CDR3: TGTGCCAGTAGCGGGACGGTATACAATGAGCAGTTCTTC.

This clonotype rates as medium-sized (0.01 to 0.1%). The chain has TRBV11-3 and TRBJ2-1, with D possibly being TRBD1 (5 bases). This CDR3 has 14 residues. Trimming removed 5 bases from V and 6 bases from J, with 14 bases in between. Germline CDR1 and CDR2: SGHNT and YENEEA. The CDR3 DNA sequence: TGTGCCAGCAGCGCCCGTCGACAGCCCAATGAGCAGTTCTTC. Encoded protein: CASSARRQPNEQFF.

Comment on this clonotype: This may come from a read error, since a much larger clone is one base off. The chain couples TRBV6-6 to TRBJ2-2; TRBD1 agrees at 7 bases. The CDR3 is made up of 15 amino acids. Germline V lookup: CDR1 MNHNY, CDR2 SVGAGI (reference sequence). V shed 6 bases and J 4 bases; nucleotides not matched to a gene: 8. This CDR3 is CASSSGQTSTGELFF. DNA for the CDR3: TGTGCCAGCAGCTCGGGACAGACCAGCACCGGGGAGCTGTTTTTT.

The chain couples TRBV3-1 to TRBJ2-1, with D possibly TRBD2 on 6 matching bases. V gave up 1 base and J gave up 3 bases, with 13 bases separating them. The CDR3 length is 16 residues. Per the germline V gene, CDR1 is LGHDT and CDR2 is YNNKEL (reference sequence). The CDR3 nucleotides are TGTGCCAGCAGCCAAGCCTGGGGGGACTTCTACAATGAGCAGTTCTTC. Translated, it gives CASSQAWGDFYNEQFF.

This clonotype occurred many times. This chain links TRBV6-1 with TRBJ1-2, with D perhaps TRBD1 (5 bases). CDR1 and CDR2 (germline): MNHNS, SASEGT. The CDR3 consists of 17 residues. Trimming removed 0 bases from V and 4 bases from J, with 18 bases in between. The CDR3 DNA reads TGTGCCAGCAGTGAAGCGTTTGGACACTCCTCTGGCTATGGCTACACCTTC. Protein: CASSEAFGHSSGYGYTF.

This clonotype was observed at least ten times. The chain carries TRBV19 and TRBJ2-2; D ambiguous. This CDR3 has 14 residues. The germline V gene has CDR1 LNHDA and CDR2 SQIVND (reference sequence). V was cut by 2 bases and J by 1 base, with 5 bases left in between. The CDR3: CASSIRRNTGELFF. CDR3 bases: TGTGCCAGTAGTATAAGGCGGAACACCGGGGAGCTGTTTTTT.

This clonotype was picked up a small number of times. CDR3 in DNA: TGTGCCAGCAGCTTGTGGGGGGCTGCTCAGCCCCAGCATTTT. Its translation is CASSLWGAAQPQHF. The chain uses TRBV5-6 and TRBJ1-5; tentative D call: TRBD1 (6 bases). Looked up from germline, CDR1 is SGHDT and CDR2 is YYEEEE. With 1 base removed from V and 6 bases from J, the gap between germline ends came to 11 bases. The CDR3 spans 14 residues.

This clonotype came up a few times. The chain joins TRBV19 to TRBJ1-1; no reliable D call. The germline gives CDR1 LNHDA, CDR2 SQIVND (reference sequence). The V gene lost 3 bases and the J gene lost 1 base, with 6 bases spanning the gap. CDR3 length equals 13 residues. CDR3 sequence reads: CASSIRTNTEAFF. The DNA of the CDR3 is TGTGCCAGTAGTATCCGCACGAACACTGAAGCTTTCTTT.